These 11 T cell receptor beta chains were all obtained from the same sample, sequenced in a study of shared clonotypes between healthy human individuals. Repertoires were generated with immunoSEQ multiplex PCR, while TCRdb's copy carries only in-frame clones and drops some. The data contain about 680,000 clones, 60% to 75% of them seen just once; the ten biggest clones take up roughly 1.9%. The specimen sequenced was memory CD4+ T cells sorted from blood. Subset described: CD45RA-negative fraction. The source is a woman between 25 and 40 years old in good health.

The V gene is TRBV5-1, the J gene TRBJ2-7, with TRBD2 matching 14 bases. Germline CDR1 reads SGHRS; CDR2 reads YFSETQ. V lost 6 bases and J lost 3; bases outside the gene matches: 8. The CDR3 has 16 amino acids. CDR3 loop: CASTGTSGRGDYEQYF. DNA for the CDR3: TGCGCCAGCACCGGGACTAGCGGGAGAGGGGACTACGAGCAGTACTTC.

This rearrangement joins TRBV10-3 to TRBJ1-3; 7 bases map to TRBD1. The CDR3 loop spans 13 amino acids. Losses at the gene ends were 10 bases for V and 8 bases for J; bases not matched to a gene: 11. Germline CDR1 and CDR2: ENHRY and SYGVKD. CDR3 nucleotide sequence: TGTGCCACCGCCCCACAGGGGAAGGACACCATATATTTT. This translates into CATAPQGKDTIYF.

This clone was observed a handful of times. The chain combines TRBV7-2 with TRBJ2-3; D possibly corresponds to TRBD2 (6 bases). Trimming left V 4 bases short and J 4 bases short, with 15 bases between. CDR1 and CDR2 (germline): SGHTA, FQGNSA. This CDR3 has 15 residues. The CDR3 protein is CASSSRTTRPDTQYF. Written as DNA, the CDR3 is TGTGCCAGCAGCTCACGGACGACTAGACCAGATACGCAGTATTTT.

DNA of the CDR3: TGTGCCAGCAGTATAGCTAGCGGACAAAACAATGAGCAGTTCTTC. Translating it yields CASSIASGQNNEQFF. This chain uses TRBV2 with TRBJ2-1, with 7 bases identical to TRBD2. The CDR3 spans 15 residues. The V gene end was trimmed by 5 bases and the J gene end by 5 bases; junction bases not matched to a gene: 9. Germline CDR1 SNHLY, CDR2 FYNNEI.

V usage is TRBV7-9 and J usage is TRBJ2-5, with D hard to call. From germline, CDR1 is SEHNR and CDR2 FQNEAQ (reference sequence). CDR3 size: 15 residues. V dropped 5 bases and J dropped 1 base, with 14 bases sitting between them. DNA for the CDR3: TGTGCCAGCAGCCTTACGTTTGGAGCCCAAGAGACCCAGTACTTC. Amino acid sequence: CASSLTFGAQETQYF.

The V call is TRBV28, the J call TRBJ2-3; the D gene is possibly TRBD2 (5 bases). Germline lookup yields CDR1 MDHEN and CDR2 SYDVKM. The V end lost 4 bases, the J end lost 8 bases, and 13 bases lay between the germline ends. CDR3 length: 13 residues. The CDR3 protein is CASSSSRSGTQYF. In nucleotides, the CDR3 is TGTGCCAGCAGTTCTAGTCGGAGCGGTACGCAGTATTTT.

V usage is TRBV5-6 and J usage is TRBJ2-2; D call uncertain. Trimming took off 6 bases at V and 2 bases at J, with 11 bases between the two ends. CDR1 and CDR2 from the germline V gene are SGHDT and YYEEEE. This CDR3 spans 14 amino acids. DNA of the CDR3: TGTGCCAGCACCTTCGAGATAAACACCGGGGAGCTGTTTTTT. As protein: CASTFEINTGELFF.

This chain joins TRBV7-8 and TRBJ2-1; 11 bases align to TRBD2. Germline V CDR1 and CDR2: SGHVS, FQNEAQ. The CDR3 totals 12 residues. V lost 5 bases, J lost 13 bases, and 4 bases stayed unmatched. In DNA form, the CDR3 reads TGTGCCAGCAGCCGCCTAGCGGGAGGACAGTTCTTC. Translating it yields CASSRLAGGQFF. Together with reference TRBV7-8 and TRBJ2-1, the CDR3 gives the full variable domain: GAGVSQSPRYKVAKRGQDVALRCDPISGHVSLFWYQQALGQGPEFLTYFQNEAQLDKSGLPSDRFFAERPEGSVSTLKIQRTQQEDSAVYLCASSRLAGGQFFGPGTRLTVL.

The chain carries TRBV29-1 and TRBJ2-1, with a possible D match to TRBD2 (7 bases). Germline-derived CDR1 and CDR2 are SQVTM and ANQGSEA. The V and J ends lost 4 bases and 3 bases respectively, with 13 bases between them. This CDR3 has 14 residues. CDR3 sequence: CSVAHGGLYNEQFF. The CDR3 DNA is TGCAGCGTTGCCCACGGGGGGCTCTACAATGAGCAGTTCTTC.

This clone has only a few counts. The chain employs TRBV14 and TRBJ2-1; 10 bases are a match to TRBD2. Unmatched junction bases numbered 11, after V lost 3 bases and J lost 9 bases. The germline CDR1 and CDR2 sequences are SGHDN and FVKESK. CDR3 length: 16 residues. The CDR3 protein is CASSHLSASGRSEQFF. The CDR3 nucleotides read TGTGCCAGCAGCCATTTGTCTGCTAGCGGGAGAAGTGAGCAGTTCTTC. Using reference TRBV14 and TRBJ2-1 for the parts outside the CDR3, the full variable domain is EAGVTQFPSHSVIEKGQTVTLRCDPISGHDNLYWYRRVMGKEIKFLLHFVKESKQDESGMPNNRFLAERTGGTYSTLKVQPAELEDSGVYFCASSHLSASGRSEQFFGPGTRLTVL.

This clone was found a few times. Here the CDR3 reads CASSMLGGDGEKLFF. As DNA, the CDR3 is TGTGCCAGTAGTATGCTTGGAGGGGATGGCGAAAAACTGTTTTTT. The chain employs TRBV19 and TRBJ1-4, with TRBD1 as a possible D gene (5 bases). The germline V gene has CDR1 LNHDA and CDR2 SQIVND (reference sequence). The CDR3 runs to 15 residues. V lost 3 bases and J 8 bases, leaving 16 bases between the germline ends.